These 31 T cell receptor beta chains originate from one sample sequenced in a study of cytomegalovirus exposure and HLA in healthy donors. PCR used 60 Vbeta primers and 13 Jbeta primers. Using immunoSEQ multiplex PCR, the repertoire was profiled, and TCRdb retains in-frame clones only, with some absent. The table has roughly 180,000 clones, about 77% seen once. The specimen was PBMCs. The source is a female donor in good health and CMV-seronegative.

This clone was detected only once. The chain carries TRBV28 and TRBJ2-7; 7 bases are a match to TRBD1. Germline CDR1 is MDHEN and CDR2 is SYDVKM. This CDR3 is 13 amino acids long. V was clipped by 5 bases and J by 3 bases; unmatched bases: 4. The CDR3 loop is CASSLRQGYEQYF. The CDR3 nucleotides read TGTGCCAGCAGTCTCCGACAGGGCTACGAGCAGTACTTC.

The V gene is TRBV2, the J gene TRBJ2-1, with 9 bases that match TRBD1. This CDR3 has 14 residues. J was trimmed by 6 bases and V by 6 bases; bases with no gene match: 6. Looked up from germline, CDR1 is SNHLY and CDR2 is FYNNEI. CDR3 sequence: CASSADRGSNEQFF. The CDR3 DNA sequence: TGTGCCAGCAGCGCGGACAGGGGATCCAATGAGCAGTTCTTC.

The gene calls are TRBV7-9 and TRBJ2-2, with 7 bases matching TRBD2. Germline V gene sequence: CDR1 SEHNR, CDR2 FQNEAQ (reference sequence). There are 15 residues in the CDR3. J lost 6 bases, V lost 3 bases, and 7 bases had no gene match. DNA of the CDR3: TGTGCCAGCAGCTTTGGCGGGAGTGAACCCGGGGAGCTGTTTTTT. Amino acids: CASSFGGSEPGELFF.

The V call is TRBV25-1, the J call TRBJ1-5, with TRBD1 as a possible D gene (6 bases). Trimming took off 4 bases at V and 3 bases at J, with 13 bases between the two ends. The CDR3 extends over 15 amino acids. In germline, CDR1 is MGHDK, CDR2 SYGVNS. The CDR3 loop reads CASSAQGSPNQPQHF. The CDR3 nucleotides read TGTGCCAGCAGTGCACAGGGATCCCCCAATCAGCCCCAGCATTTT.

The table lists this clone with a count of one. V usage is TRBV14 and J usage is TRBJ2-1; D remains unclear. Trimming cost V 3 bases and J 8 bases, with 8 bases left between them. The CDR3 is 12 amino acids. Germline CDR1 reads SGHDN; CDR2 reads FVKESK. CDR3 sequence (DNA): TGTGCCAGCAGCCACCCCTGGCATGAGCAGTTCTTC. Translating gives CASSHPWHEQFF.

This chain connects TRBV30 to TRBJ2-1, with TRBD1 identical over 7 bases. The CDR3 extends over 15 amino acids. The V and J ends lost 3 bases and 8 bases, in that order; junction bases with no gene match: 13. Germline V gene sequence: CDR1 GTSNPN, CDR2 SVGIG (reference sequence). CDR3: CAWRTTGNRFDEQFF. CDR3 nucleotide sequence: TGTGCCTGGAGGACGACAGGGAATCGGTTCGATGAGCAGTTCTTC.

CDR3 sequence reads: CAWSVQGRRLNTEAFF. The CDR3 region has the DNA TGTGCCTGGAGTGTACAGGGCAGGAGGTTGAACACTGAAGCTTTCTTT. J is TRBJ1-1 and V is TRBV30; D may be TRBD1 (6 bases). Trimming shortened V by 0 bases and J by 0 bases, and 14 bases separated the two germline ends. Germline CDR1 reads GTSNPN; CDR2 reads SVGIG (reference sequence). There are 16 residues in the CDR3.

V gene TRBV7-2 combines with J gene TRBJ2-7; the D gene is possibly TRBD2 (6 bases). Trimming removed 5 bases from V and 3 bases from J, with 17 bases in between. Germline-derived CDR1 and CDR2 are SGHTA and FQGNSA. The CDR3 has 15 amino acids. The CDR3: CASSNTSRSRYEQYF. In DNA, the CDR3 is TGTGCCAGCAGCAATACTAGCAGAAGCCGCTACGAGCAGTACTTC.

The chain carries TRBV7-8 and TRBJ2-5; 7 bases match TRBD1. After removal of 4 bases from V and 2 bases from J, the junction contained 4 bases not matched to a gene. CDR1 and CDR2 from the germline V gene are SGHVS and FQNEAQ. The CDR3 covers 14 residues. CDR3 nucleotide sequence: TGTGCCAGCAGCTCTAGACAGGGACAAGAGACCCAGTACTTC. Its protein is CASSSRQGQETQYF.

This clone appeared once. V usage is TRBV11-3 and J usage is TRBJ1-1; D not certain. CDR3 length equals 16 residues. Germline V lookup: CDR1 SGHNT, CDR2 YENEEA. V gave up 3 bases and J gave up 0 bases, with 14 bases separating them. CDR3 bases: TGTGCCAGCAGCTTGGGCCAGGTCGTCCTGAACACTGAAGCTTTCTTT. Its protein is CASSLGQVVLNTEAFF.

The rearrangement joins TRBV7-3 to TRBJ2-3; the match to TRBD2 covers 9 bases. This CDR3 has 16 amino acids. Germline-derived CDR1 and CDR2 are SGHTA and FQGTGA. Trimming took 3 bases from V and 1 from J; bases not matched to a gene: 5. The CDR3 coding sequence is TGTGCCAGCAGCTTTAGTTTAGCGGGGGGCACAGATACGCAGTATTTT. It is translated as CASSFSLAGGTDTQYF. Using reference TRBV7-3 and TRBJ2-3 for the parts outside the CDR3, the full variable domain is GAGVSQTPSNKVTEKGKYVELRCDPISGHTALYWYRQSLGQGPEFLIYFQGTGAADDSGLPNDRFFAVRPEGSVSTLKIQRTERGDSAVYLCASSFSLAGGTDTQYFGPGTRLTVL.

On this clone: Germline and junction disagree at one end, which may indicate a read error. The chain combines TRBV7-9 with TRBJ2-7; a weak D match, TRBD2 (5 bases). This CDR3 spans 14 amino acids. Per germline, CDR1 SEHNR and CDR2 FQNEAQ (reference sequence). CDR3 residues: CSSSLGPGGYEQYF. The CDR3 coding sequence is TGTTCCAGCAGCTTGGGCCCAGGAGGCTACGAGCAGTACTTC.

CDR3 nucleotide sequence: TGTGCCAGCAGCCCCGGACTAGCGGTTATCTACGAGCAGTACTTC. Its translation is CASSPGLAVIYEQYF. The chain carries TRBV14 and TRBJ2-7; the match to TRBD2 covers 10 bases. The trim removed 4 bases at V and 3 bases at J, leaving 6 bases unmatched. CDR1 and CDR2 from the germline V gene are SGHDN and FVKESK. This CDR3 comprises 15 residues.

V is TRBV6-6 and J is TRBJ1-2; TRBD1 might be the D (5 bases). Germline lookup yields CDR1 MNHNY and CDR2 SVGAGI (reference sequence). Between the trimmed V and J ends, which lost 6 bases and 5 bases, there was a span of 13 bases. The CDR3 covers 13 residues. CDR3 loop: CASSWATAYGYTF. The CDR3 DNA sequence: TGTGCCAGCAGCTGGGCGACAGCTTATGGCTACACCTTC.

The chain carries TRBV2 and TRBJ1-2; 9 bases line up with TRBD1. V lost 4 bases to trimming and J lost 7 bases; unmatched junction nucleotides: 7. This CDR3 is built from 14 residues. Germline V gene lookup returns CDR1 SNHLY and CDR2 FYNNEI. CDR3 in amino acids: CASSGDRDHSGYTF. CDR3 nucleotides: TGTGCCAGCAGTGGGGACAGGGATCACAGTGGCTACACCTTC. The full variable domain, in which reference TRBV2 and TRBJ1-2 provide the parts outside the CDR3, is EPEVTQTPSHQVTQMGQEVILRCVPISNHLYFYWYRQILGQKVEFLVSFYNNEISEKSEIFDDQFSVERPDGSNFTLKIRSTKLEDSAMYFCASSGDRDHSGYTFGSGTRLTVV.

The V gene is TRBV9, the J gene TRBJ2-3; 10 bases fit TRBD2. The V and J ends lost 4 bases and 5 bases, in that order; junction bases with no gene match: 13. There are 17 residues in the CDR3. Looked up from germline, CDR1 is SGDLS and CDR2 is YYNGEE. CDR3 DNA sequence: TGTGCCAGCAGCAGAACGGGACTAGCGACCACCGGAGATACGCAGTATTTT. It translates to CASSRTGLATTGDTQYF.

The count of this clone is one. The chain employs TRBV5-6 and TRBJ1-1; D is possibly TRBD1 (5 bases). Germline CDR1 and CDR2: SGHDT and YYEEEE. V lost 1 base, J lost 5 bases, and 18 bases lay in between. The CDR3 contains 16 residues. CDR3 in DNA: TGTGCCAGCAGCTTGAGGGTTGTGCAGGGATGGACTGAAGCTTTCTTT. Encoded protein: CASSLRVVQGWTEAFF.

V and J are TRBV5-4 and TRBJ1-1; D is ambiguous. Germline V CDR1 and CDR2: SGHNT, YYREEE (reference sequence). V dropped 4 bases and J dropped 6 bases, with 7 bases sitting between them. CDR3 length equals 11 residues. CDR3: CASSRGAEAFF. In nucleotides, the CDR3 is TGTGCCAGCAGCCGGGGTGCTGAAGCTTTCTTT.

This clone showed up just a few times. Additional DNA sequences in this sample encode the identical CDR3. The V gene is TRBV25-1, the J gene TRBJ2-5; D not certain. Germline V gene lookup returns CDR1 MGHDK and CDR2 SYGVNS. The CDR3 runs to 12 residues. The V end was cut by 4 bases, the J end by 5 bases, with 8 bases between. CDR3 region: CASSAPRETQYF. As DNA, the CDR3 is TGTGCCAGCAGTGCCCCCCGGGAGACCCAGTACTTC.

This sequence joins TRBV11-2 and TRBJ1-5, with D possibly TRBD1 on 6 matching bases. The CDR3 contains 17 residues. The ends were cut back, 1 base at V and 5 bases at J, with 18 bases in the middle. Germline V lookup: CDR1 SGHAT, CDR2 FQNNGV. CDR3 sequence reads: CASSLVSATGTDQPQHF. The CDR3 DNA sequence: TGTGCCAGCAGCTTAGTGTCGGCTACAGGGACGGATCAGCCCCAGCATTTT.

Worth noting for this clone: Germline and junction disagree at one end, which may indicate a read error. V is TRBV25-1 and J is TRBJ1-1; D perhaps matches TRBD1 (5 bases). The length of the CDR3 is 11 residues. Germline-derived CDR1 and CDR2 are MGHDK and SYGVNS. The CDR3, as DNA: TGTGCCAGCAGTGAATCAGGGCCCAATGTCTTT. The encoded protein is CASSESGPNVF.

CDR3 sequence: CAWTHREGTHNEQFF. The CDR3 DNA follows: TGTGCCTGGACCCATAGGGAGGGGACCCACAATGAGCAGTTCTTC. The rearrangement links TRBV30 to TRBJ2-1; 7 nucleotides line up with TRBD2. Germline CDR1 GTSNPN, CDR2 SVGIG (reference sequence). With V trimmed by 4 bases and J by 5 bases, 11 bases remained unmatched. This CDR3 contains 15 residues.

In this sample, this clone turned up a few times. The chain carries TRBV27 and TRBJ2-1, with D tentatively TRBD2 (6 bases). CDR3 size: 14 residues. Trimming took off 3 bases at V and 14 bases at J, with 20 bases between the two ends. Germline V gene lookup returns CDR1 MNHEY and CDR2 SMNVEV (reference sequence). The CDR3: CASSFSTLPSGEFF. The DNA for the CDR3 is TGTGCCAGCAGTTTTTCCACCCTCCCGTCGGGGGAGTTCTTC.

The chain joins TRBV7-2 to TRBJ2-1; 13 nucleotides agree with TRBD2. Unmatched junction bases numbered 3, after V lost 5 bases and J lost 8 bases. The germline V gene encodes CDR1 SGHTA and CDR2 FQGNSA. This CDR3 contains 14 residues. The CDR3 sequence: CASSQGLAGDEQFF. The CDR3 nucleotides are TGTGCCAGCAGCCAAGGACTAGCGGGAGATGAGCAGTTCTTC.

V gene TRBV5-1 combines with J gene TRBJ2-7, with TRBD1 matching 8 bases. V lost 2 bases to trimming and J lost 1 base; unmatched junction nucleotides: 2. The CDR3 contains 14 residues. Germline V lookup: CDR1 SGHRS, CDR2 YFSETQ. The CDR3 nucleotides are TGCGCCAGCAGCTTCGGGACAGGATCCTACGAGCAGTACTTC. Its protein is CASSFGTGSYEQYF.

As regards this clone: Sequence at one end of the junction differs from germline and may be a read error. The V and J genes are TRBV5-1 and TRBJ2-7; 7 bases map to TRBD2. CDR3 length equals 14 residues. Per germline, CDR1 SGHRS and CDR2 YFSETQ. CDR3 region: CASSPPGLHYERYF. The CDR3, as DNA: TGCGCCAGCAGCCCCCCGGGACTACACTACGAGCGGTACTTC.

The chain combines TRBV5-6 with TRBJ1-6; D unclear. This CDR3 contains 17 residues. V dropped 3 bases and J dropped 0 bases, with 13 bases sitting between them. Germline CDR1 is SGHDT and CDR2 is YYEEEE. In nucleotides, the CDR3 is TGTGCCAGCAGCTATGGTGGAGGGTACTCCTATAATTCACCCCTCCACTTT. It is translated as CASSYGGGYSYNSPLHF. Full variable domain (missing parts from reference TRBV5-6 and TRBJ1-6): DAGVTQSPTHLIKTRGQQVTLRCSPKSGHDTVSWYQQALGQGPQFIFQYYEEEERQRGNFPDRFSGHQFPNYSSELNVNALLLGDSALYLCASSYGGGYSYNSPLHFGNGTRLTVT.

The V call is TRBV6-1, the J call TRBJ1-1; possible D gene TRBD1, 6 bases. V was shortened by 5 bases and J by 5 bases, with 9 bases between the two germline ends. Germline V gene sequence: CDR1 MNHNS, CDR2 SASEGT. This CDR3 is 12 amino acids long. CDR3 bases: TGTGCCAGCAGTATACAGGGTACTGAAGCTTTCTTT. Translated, it gives CASSIQGTEAFF.

The chain has TRBV5-4 and TRBJ1-2; 9 bases match TRBD1. Germline V gene data show CDR1 as SGHNT and CDR2 as YYREEE (reference sequence). CDR3 length equals 15 residues. V lost 4 bases, J lost 4 bases, and 8 bases stayed unmatched. The CDR3 DNA is TGTGCCAGCAGCCGCGGGGACAGGGTTTCCTATGGCTACACCTTC. Encoded protein: CASSRGDRVSYGYTF.

The chain is built from TRBV27 and TRBJ1-1, with D maybe TRBD1 (6 bases). The germline V gene encodes CDR1 MNHEY and CDR2 SMNVEV (reference sequence). The V and J ends lost 4 bases and 0 bases respectively, with 12 bases between them. The CDR3 has 15 amino acids. This CDR3 is CASSSQQGVNTEAFF. In DNA form, the CDR3 reads TGTGCCAGCAGTTCCCAACAGGGCGTGAACACTGAAGCTTTCTTT.

This sequence joins TRBV6-5 and TRBJ1-4; the D gene is possibly TRBD1 (6 bases). V was clipped by 4 bases and J by 5 bases, with 14 bases between them. The CDR3 runs to 15 residues. CDR1 and CDR2 (germline): MNHEY, SVGAGI. The CDR3 nucleotides are TGTGCCAGCAGTTCTTGGACAGCGATAAATGAAAAACTGTTTTTT. It is translated as CASSSWTAINEKLFF.